This TCR beta chain is from a study of T cell responses to AZD1222 COVID-19 vaccine. Study-level results: White British ancestry dominated among donors, who included more females, and clonal diversity was possibly underestimated. Repertoires were collected only later (after the peak T cell response had occurred). Reports indicate that nearly half of spike-specific TCRs are directed at unmutated variant regions.

CDR3 length equals 15 residues. CDR1 and CDR2 from the germline V gene are SQVTM and ANQGSEA. Trimming pared 7 bases from V and 1 base from J, leaving 19 bases between. About this clone: No antigen is known for it.

The assay was immunoSEQ multiplex PCR, and TCRdb's table has in-frame clones only and misses some. Of some 150,000 clones listed, just under 95% are singletons. The sequenced sample was peripheral blood, obtained on day 0 of AZD1222 vaccination. The chain is built from TRBV29-1 and TRBJ2-5; D might be TRBD2 (7 bases). This sequence was found in an adult in good health. CDR3 region: CSASGGGGIQETQYF. In DNA form, the CDR3 reads TGCAGCGCCAGTGGGGGCGGGGGAATCCAAGAGACCCAGTACTTC.